These T cell receptor beta chains were read from a single sample in a study of early T cells in non-severe SARS-CoV-2 infection. TCRdb called the 5' RACE reads again in MiXCR, with one record for every CDR3 protein. The sample yields fewer than 55,000 distinct CDR3 sequences, about 9.7% seen once. The sample taken for sequencing was whole blood. Receptors originate from an adult who was a healthcare worker with PCR-confirmed SARS-CoV-2 infection or an uninfected control (not recorded which). Both conserved end residues are part of each CDR3. Each record gives: CDR3 protein, CDR3 DNA, clone size, V gene, D gene, J gene. A D gene is named only where the DNA matches it firmly. Where a row states a size, it is once, few, many or the class of an expanded clone; other rows omit it.

CDR3 protein: CASSLAEGGETQYF; CDR3 DNA: TGCGCCAGCAGCTTGGCCGAGGGTGGAGAGACGCAGTATTTT; clone size: -; V gene: TRBV5-1; D gene: -; J gene: TRBJ2-3
CDR3 protein: CASTAGFIAYMNTEAFF; CDR3 DNA: TGTGCCAGCACGGCAGGGTTTATCGCTTATATGAACACTGAAGCTTTCTTT; clone size: -; V gene: TRBV12-3/TRBV12-4; D gene: -; J gene: TRBJ1-1
CDR3 protein: CASSDLGDTQYF; CDR3 DNA: TGTGCCAGCAGCGATTTGGGGGATACGCAGTATTTT; clone size: few; V gene: TRBV9; D gene: -; J gene: TRBJ2-3
CDR3 protein: CASSSPGRELFF; CDR3 DNA: TGTGCCAGCAGCTCCCCGGGACGGGAGCTGTTTTTT; clone size: many; V gene: TRBV7-3; D gene: -; J gene: TRBJ2-2
CDR3 protein: CASRGWVFSDEQFF; CDR3 DNA: TGTGCCAGCAGGGGATGGGTGTTTAGCGATGAGCAGTTCTTC; clone size: many; V gene: TRBV12-3/TRBV12-4; D gene: -; J gene: TRBJ2-1
CDR3 protein: CASSRGQGYSPLHF; CDR3 DNA: TGTGCCAGCAGCCGGGGACAGGGTTATTCACCCCTCCACTTT; clone size: few; V gene: TRBV7-2; D gene: TRBD1; J gene: TRBJ1-6
CDR3 protein: CRDFLANTGELFF; CDR3 DNA: TGCAGGGATTTTTTAGCGAACACCGGGGAGCTGTTTTTT; clone size: many; V gene: TRBV20-1; D gene: -; J gene: TRBJ2-2
CDR3 protein: CASTPWPGSPQHF; CDR3 DNA: TGTGCCAGCACTCCGTGGCCGGGGTCGCCCCAGCATTTT; clone size: many; V gene: TRBV6-6; D gene: -; J gene: TRBJ1-5
CDR3 protein: CASKEQGSSYEQYF; CDR3 DNA: TGTGCCAGTAAGGAGCAGGGGAGCTCCTACGAGCAGTACTTC; clone size: few; V gene: TRBV19; D gene: -; J gene: TRBJ2-7
CDR3 protein: CSALQGSLNTEAFF; CDR3 DNA: TGCAGCGCCCTACAGGGGTCGCTGAACACTGAAGCTTTCTTT; clone size: many; V gene: TRBV29-1; D gene: TRBD1; J gene: TRBJ1-1
CDR3 protein: CSVGQGATNEKLFF; CDR3 DNA: TGCAGCGTCGGACAGGGGGCAACTAATGAAAAACTGTTTTTT; clone size: few; V gene: TRBV29-1; D gene: TRBD1; J gene: TRBJ1-4
CDR3 protein: CASSSVPVEGNQPQHF; CDR3 DNA: TGTGCCAGCAGCTCAGTTCCGGTGGAGGGCAATCAGCCCCAGCATTTT; clone size: many; V gene: TRBV27; D gene: -; J gene: TRBJ1-5
CDR3 protein: CASSGSGANVLTF; CDR3 DNA: TGTGCCAGCTCAGGGTCTGGGGCCAACGTCCTGACTTTC; clone size: many; V gene: TRBV7-3; D gene: -; J gene: TRBJ2-6
CDR3 protein: CASSPTTDTQYF; CDR3 DNA: TGTGCCAGCAGCCCTACCACAGATACGCAGTATTTT; clone size: many; V gene: TRBV2; D gene: -; J gene: TRBJ2-3
CDR3 protein: CSARGDSTYEQYF; CDR3 DNA: TGCAGTGCTAGAGGAGACAGTACCTACGAGCAGTACTTC; clone size: -; V gene: TRBV20-1; D gene: -; J gene: TRBJ2-7
CDR3 protein: CAWSTGGEETQYF; CDR3 DNA: TGTGCCTGGAGTACGGGGGGCGAAGAGACCCAGTACTTC; clone size: -; V gene: TRBV30; D gene: -; J gene: TRBJ2-5
CDR3 protein: CASSGDRGADTQYF; CDR3 DNA: TGTGCCAGCAGCGGGGACAGGGGTGCAGATACGCAGTATTTT; clone size: many; V gene: TRBV7-9; D gene: TRBD1; J gene: TRBJ2-3
CDR3 protein: CASSLERQGANTGELFF; CDR3 DNA: TGTGCCAGCAGCTTAGAGCGACAGGGGGCCAACACCGGGGAGCTGTTTTTT; clone size: many; V gene: TRBV7-2; D gene: TRBD1; J gene: TRBJ2-2
CDR3 protein: CASSYDFLRLAGSMSPYNEQFF; CDR3 DNA: TGTGCCAGCAGTTACGATTTTTTGAGATTAGCGGGATCTATGTCGCCCTACAATGAGCAGTTCTTC; clone size: many; V gene: TRBV6-2/TRBV6-3; D gene: TRBD2; J gene: TRBJ2-1
CDR3 protein: CASSWDEGYEQYF; CDR3 DNA: TGTGCCAGCAGCTGGGATGAGGGCTACGAGCAGTACTTC; clone size: many; V gene: TRBV7-2; D gene: -; J gene: TRBJ2-7
CDR3 protein: CASSPSVWGQVHTDTQYF; CDR3 DNA: TGTGCCAGCTCACCATCCGTCTGGGGGCAAGTTCACACAGATACGCAGTATTTT; clone size: -; V gene: TRBV18; D gene: -; J gene: TRBJ2-3
CDR3 protein: CASSSGQGALNSPLHF; CDR3 DNA: TGTGCCAGCAGTTCGGGACAGGGGGCGTTAAATTCACCCCTCCACTTT; clone size: many; V gene: TRBV28; D gene: TRBD1; J gene: TRBJ1-6
CDR3 protein: CASSLSGRGGTDTQYF; CDR3 DNA: TGTGCCAGCAGCTTGAGCGGGAGAGGGGGCACAGATACGCAGTATTTT; clone size: few; V gene: TRBV7-3; D gene: TRBD2; J gene: TRBJ2-3
CDR3 protein: CASSSGQGASTTNEKLFF; CDR3 DNA: TGTGCCAGCTCATCGGGACAGGGGGCATCTACAACTAATGAAAAACTGTTTTTT; clone size: many; V gene: TRBV18; D gene: TRBD1; J gene: TRBJ1-4
CDR3 protein: CASSLDLGTSGTGELFF; CDR3 DNA: TGTGCCAGCAGCCTCGACTTAGGGACTAGCGGGACCGGGGAGCTGTTTTTT; clone size: few; V gene: TRBV7-9; D gene: TRBD2; J gene: TRBJ2-2
CDR3 protein: CASSLDIQGREQYF; CDR3 DNA: TGCGCCAGCAGCTTGGACATTCAGGGGAGGGAGCAGTACTTC; clone size: many; V gene: TRBV5-1; D gene: -; J gene: TRBJ2-7
CDR3 protein: CASSIDRRTGGYTF; CDR3 DNA: TGTGCCAGTAGTATAGATCGTCGTACGGGCGGCTACACCTTC; clone size: many; V gene: TRBV19; D gene: -; J gene: TRBJ1-2
CDR3 protein: CAISDTRGHEQYF; CDR3 DNA: TGTGCCATCAGTGACACCAGGGGACACGAGCAGTACTTC; clone size: few; V gene: TRBV10-3; D gene: -; J gene: TRBJ2-7
CDR3 protein: CASSEDRSYEQYF; CDR3 DNA: TGTGCCAGCAGTGAGGACAGGTCCTACGAGCAGTACTTC; clone size: -; V gene: TRBV2; D gene: TRBD1; J gene: TRBJ2-7
CDR3 protein: CASSPDSKPGELFF; CDR3 DNA: TGTGCCAGTAGCCCGGACAGCAAACCCGGGGAGCTGTTTTTT; clone size: many; V gene: TRBV19; D gene: -; J gene: TRBJ2-2
CDR3 protein: CATSRSPWGTGELFF; CDR3 DNA: TGTGCCACCAGCAGATCCCCGTGGGGTACCGGGGAGCTGTTTTTT; clone size: -; V gene: TRBV15; D gene: -; J gene: TRBJ2-2
CDR3 protein: CASSTGTGLYEQYF; CDR3 DNA: TGCGCCAGCAGCACCGGGACAGGGCTGTACGAGCAGTACTTC; clone size: many; V gene: TRBV5-1; D gene: TRBD1; J gene: TRBJ2-7
CDR3 protein: CASSLLGPGSYEQYF; CDR3 DNA: TGTGCCAGCAGTTTACTGGGGCCAGGTTCCTACGAGCAGTACTTC; clone size: many; V gene: TRBV27; D gene: -; J gene: TRBJ2-7
CDR3 protein: CSARGLAEISYEQYF; CDR3 DNA: TGCAGTGCTAGAGGGCTAGCGGAGATTTCATACGAGCAGTACTTC; clone size: few; V gene: TRBV20-1; D gene: TRBD2; J gene: TRBJ2-7
CDR3 protein: CASSGGQRRSTDTQYF; CDR3 DNA: TGTGCCAGTAGTGGGGGTCAGCGGCGTAGCACAGATACGCAGTATTTT; clone size: many; V gene: TRBV19; D gene: -; J gene: TRBJ2-3
CDR3 protein: CASRNGLQGAEKLFF; CDR3 DNA: TGTGCCAGCAGAAACGGGCTACAGGGTGCTGAAAAACTGTTTTTT; clone size: few; V gene: TRBV12-3/TRBV12-4; D gene: -; J gene: TRBJ1-4